The clone carrying this T cell receptor beta chain was counted only a few times. These data come from a study of T-cell memory formation after mild COVID-19. Germline assignment: CDR1 MGHRA and CDR2 YSYEKL. Trimming cost V 0 bases and J 8 bases; bases outside gene matches: 6. There are 15 residues in the CDR3. A single record per CDR3 protein comes from TCRdb applying MiXCR to the 5' RACE reads. The sample has roughly 580,000 distinct CDR3 sequences, about 20% seen once. Sequenced: PBMCs or a T cell subset sorted from them (not recorded which). The chain carries TRBV4-1 and TRBJ1-1, with TRBD1 identical over 10 bases. The receptor was isolated from an adult woman who had mild COVID-19 (a few samples of this study predate the infection). Cell type and time point are not known. The CDR3 loop reads CASSQETGTGAEAFF. CDR3 DNA sequence: TGCGCCAGCAGCCAAGAGACGGGGACAGGGGCGGAAGCTTTCTTT.